The sample holds many counts of the clone carrying this T cell receptor beta chain. CDR3 regions of TCR beta were amplified from RNA transcripts. HTBI-primed first-round RT-PCR preceded second-round multiplex PCR. TCRdb passed the multiplex PCR reads through MiXCR, listing each CDR3 protein once. The sample yields roughly 410,000 distinct CDR3 sequences, 15% seen once. The V gene end was trimmed by 3 bases and the J gene end by 8 bases; junction bases not matched to a gene: 8. Per germline, CDR1 SGHRS and CDR2 YFSETQ. CDR3 length: 15 residues. The source of the sample is a study of Graves' ophthalmopathy and Graves' hyperthyroidism.

This TCR derives from a woman aged 18-29 years with stable Graves' hyperthyroidism. J is TRBJ1-2 and V is TRBV5-1, with 12 positions matching TRBD1. The sequencing sample was made of peripheral blood. In DNA form, the CDR3 reads TGCGCCAGCAGCTCGGGGGACAGGGGGCCGGAAGGCTACACCTTC. This translates into CASSSGDRGPEGYTF.